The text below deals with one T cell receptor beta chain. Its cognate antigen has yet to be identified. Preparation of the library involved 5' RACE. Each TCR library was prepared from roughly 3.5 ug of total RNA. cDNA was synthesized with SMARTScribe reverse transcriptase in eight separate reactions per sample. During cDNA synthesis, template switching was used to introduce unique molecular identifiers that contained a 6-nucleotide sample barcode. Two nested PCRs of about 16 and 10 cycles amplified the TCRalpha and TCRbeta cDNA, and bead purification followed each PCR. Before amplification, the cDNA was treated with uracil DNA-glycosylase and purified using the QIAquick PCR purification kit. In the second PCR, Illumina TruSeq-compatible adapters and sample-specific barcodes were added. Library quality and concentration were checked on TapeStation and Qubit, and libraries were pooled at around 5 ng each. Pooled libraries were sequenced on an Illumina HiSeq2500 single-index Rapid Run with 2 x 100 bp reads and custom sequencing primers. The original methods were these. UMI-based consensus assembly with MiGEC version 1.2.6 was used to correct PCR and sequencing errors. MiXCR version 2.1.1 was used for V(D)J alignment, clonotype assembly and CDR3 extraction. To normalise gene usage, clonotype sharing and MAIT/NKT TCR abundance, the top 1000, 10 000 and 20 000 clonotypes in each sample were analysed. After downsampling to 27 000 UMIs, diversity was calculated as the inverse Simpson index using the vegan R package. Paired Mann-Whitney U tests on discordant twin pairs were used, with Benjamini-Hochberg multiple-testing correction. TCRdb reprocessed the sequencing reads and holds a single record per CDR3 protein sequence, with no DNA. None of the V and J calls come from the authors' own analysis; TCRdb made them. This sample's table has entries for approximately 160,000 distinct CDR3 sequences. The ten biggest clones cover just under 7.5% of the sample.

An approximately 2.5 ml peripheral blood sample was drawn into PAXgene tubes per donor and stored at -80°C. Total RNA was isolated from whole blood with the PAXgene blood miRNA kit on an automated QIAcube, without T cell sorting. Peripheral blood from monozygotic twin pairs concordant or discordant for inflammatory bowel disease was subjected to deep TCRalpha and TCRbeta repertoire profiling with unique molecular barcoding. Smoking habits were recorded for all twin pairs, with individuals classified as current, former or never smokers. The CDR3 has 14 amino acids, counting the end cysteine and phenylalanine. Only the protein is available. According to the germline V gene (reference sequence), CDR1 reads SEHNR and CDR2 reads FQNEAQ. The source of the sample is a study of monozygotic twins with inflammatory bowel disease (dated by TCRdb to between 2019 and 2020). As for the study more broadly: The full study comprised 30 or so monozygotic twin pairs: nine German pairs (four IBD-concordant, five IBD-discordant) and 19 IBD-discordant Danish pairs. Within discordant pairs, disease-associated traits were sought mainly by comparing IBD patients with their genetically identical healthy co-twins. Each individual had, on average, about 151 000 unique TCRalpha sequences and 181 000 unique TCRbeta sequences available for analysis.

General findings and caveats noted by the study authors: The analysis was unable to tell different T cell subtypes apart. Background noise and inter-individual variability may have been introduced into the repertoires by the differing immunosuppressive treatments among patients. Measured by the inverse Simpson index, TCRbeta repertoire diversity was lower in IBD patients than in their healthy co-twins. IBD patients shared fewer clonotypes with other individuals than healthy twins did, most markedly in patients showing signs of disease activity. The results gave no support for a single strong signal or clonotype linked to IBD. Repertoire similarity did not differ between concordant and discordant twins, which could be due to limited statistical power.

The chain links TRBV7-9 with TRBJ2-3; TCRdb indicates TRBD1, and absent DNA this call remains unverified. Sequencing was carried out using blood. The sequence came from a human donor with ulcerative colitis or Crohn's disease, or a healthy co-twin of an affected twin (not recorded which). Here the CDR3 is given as CASSLDPRTDTQYF.